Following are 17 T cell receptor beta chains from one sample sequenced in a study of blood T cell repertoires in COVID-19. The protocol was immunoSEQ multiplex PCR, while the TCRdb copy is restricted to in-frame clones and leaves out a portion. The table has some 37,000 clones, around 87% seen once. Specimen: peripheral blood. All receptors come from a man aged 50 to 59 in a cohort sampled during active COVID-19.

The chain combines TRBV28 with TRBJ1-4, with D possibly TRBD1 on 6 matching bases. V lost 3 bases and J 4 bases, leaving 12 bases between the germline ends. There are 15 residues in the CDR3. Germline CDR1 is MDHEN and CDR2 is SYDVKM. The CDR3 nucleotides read TGTGCCAGCAGTTTTGTCAGGGGAGATAATGAAAAACTGTTTTTT. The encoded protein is CASSFVRGDNEKLFF.

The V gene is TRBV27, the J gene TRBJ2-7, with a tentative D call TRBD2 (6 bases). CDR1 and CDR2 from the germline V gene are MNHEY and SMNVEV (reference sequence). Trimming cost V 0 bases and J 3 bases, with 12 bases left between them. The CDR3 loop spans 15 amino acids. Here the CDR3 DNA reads TGTGCCAGCAGTTTATCTGCGGGAAGGGGCTACGAGCAGTACTTC. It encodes CASSLSAGRGYEQYF.

DNA of the CDR3: TGTGCCAGCAGCTTAATCGGCGGGGCTTACAATGAGCAGTTCTTC. Translation: CASSLIGGAYNEQFF. V is TRBV11-2 and J is TRBJ2-1; maybe TRBD2 (6 bases). The V gene lost 2 bases and the J gene lost 4 bases, with 12 bases spanning the gap. The CDR3 covers 15 residues. From germline, CDR1 is SGHAT and CDR2 FQNNGV.

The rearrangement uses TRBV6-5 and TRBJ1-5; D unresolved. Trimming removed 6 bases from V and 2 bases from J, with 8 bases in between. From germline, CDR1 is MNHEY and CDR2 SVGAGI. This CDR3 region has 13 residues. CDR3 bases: TGTGCCAGCAGCCCCGGTGGCAATCAGCCCCAGCATTTT. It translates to CASSPGGNQPQHF.

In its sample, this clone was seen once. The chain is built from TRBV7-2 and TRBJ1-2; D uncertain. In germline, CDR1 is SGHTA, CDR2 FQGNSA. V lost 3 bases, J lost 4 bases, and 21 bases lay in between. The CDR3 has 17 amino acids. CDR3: CASSFRQREGYVYGYTF. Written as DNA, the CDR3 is TGTGCCAGCAGCTTCCGGCAGAGGGAGGGCTACGTCTATGGCTACACCTTC.

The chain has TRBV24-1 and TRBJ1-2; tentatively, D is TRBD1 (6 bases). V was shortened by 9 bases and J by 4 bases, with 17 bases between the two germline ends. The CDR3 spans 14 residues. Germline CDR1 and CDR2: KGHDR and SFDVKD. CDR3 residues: CATSPRGTSYGYTF. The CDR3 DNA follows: TGTGCCACCTCCCCGAGGGGGACGAGCTATGGCTACACCTTC.

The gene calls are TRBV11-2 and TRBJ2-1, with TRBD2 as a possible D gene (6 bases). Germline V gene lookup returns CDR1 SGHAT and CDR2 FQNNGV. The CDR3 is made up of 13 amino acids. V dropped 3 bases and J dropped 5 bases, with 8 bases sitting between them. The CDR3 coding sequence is TGTGCCAGCAGCTTCGGGAGCAACAATGAGCAGTTCTTC. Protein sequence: CASSFGSNNEQFF.

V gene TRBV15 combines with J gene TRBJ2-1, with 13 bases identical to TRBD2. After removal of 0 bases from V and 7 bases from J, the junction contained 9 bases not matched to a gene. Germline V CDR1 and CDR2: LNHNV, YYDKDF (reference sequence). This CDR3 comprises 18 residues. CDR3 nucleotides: TGTGCCACCAGCAGAGATGGTACTTGGACTAGCGGGAGTAATGAGCAGTTCTTC. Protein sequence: CATSRDGTWTSGSNEQFF.

The CDR3 sequence: CASSLPGDRVEKLFF. Here the CDR3 DNA reads TGTGCCAGCAGTCTCCCCGGGGACAGGGTCGAAAAACTGTTTTTT. The chain employs TRBV25-1 and TRBJ1-4; 9 bases are a match to TRBD1. Germline V gene sequence: CDR1 MGHDK, CDR2 SYGVNS. Trimming took 5 bases from V and 8 from J; bases not matched to a gene: 9. This CDR3 has 15 amino acids.

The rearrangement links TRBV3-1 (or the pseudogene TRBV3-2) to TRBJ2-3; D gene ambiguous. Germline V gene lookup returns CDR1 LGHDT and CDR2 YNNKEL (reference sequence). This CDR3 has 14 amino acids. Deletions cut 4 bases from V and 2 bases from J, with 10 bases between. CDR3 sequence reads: CASSRRVNTDTQYF. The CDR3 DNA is TGTGCCAGCAGCCGACGGGTTAACACAGATACGCAGTATTTT.

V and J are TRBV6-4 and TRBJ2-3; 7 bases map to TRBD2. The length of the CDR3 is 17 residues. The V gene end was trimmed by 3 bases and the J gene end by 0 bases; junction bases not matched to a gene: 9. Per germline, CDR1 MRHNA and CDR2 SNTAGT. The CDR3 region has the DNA TGTGCCAGCAGTGAGAACCCACTAGCGACTAGCACAGATACGCAGTATTTT. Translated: CASSENPLATSTDTQYF.

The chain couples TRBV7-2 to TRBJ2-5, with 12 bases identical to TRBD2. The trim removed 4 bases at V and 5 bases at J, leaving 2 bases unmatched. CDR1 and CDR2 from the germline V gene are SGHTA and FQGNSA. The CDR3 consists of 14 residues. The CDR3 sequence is CASSSGLAGETQYF. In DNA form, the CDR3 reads TGTGCCAGCAGCTCCGGACTAGCGGGGGAGACCCAGTACTTC.

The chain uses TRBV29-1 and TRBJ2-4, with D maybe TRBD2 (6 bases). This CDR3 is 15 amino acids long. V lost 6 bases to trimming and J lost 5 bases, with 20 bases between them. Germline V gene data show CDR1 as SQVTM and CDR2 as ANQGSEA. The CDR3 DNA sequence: TGCAGCGTCCTATCTGGGTGGGGGGTACAAAACATTCAGTACTTC. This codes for CSVLSGWGVQNIQYF.

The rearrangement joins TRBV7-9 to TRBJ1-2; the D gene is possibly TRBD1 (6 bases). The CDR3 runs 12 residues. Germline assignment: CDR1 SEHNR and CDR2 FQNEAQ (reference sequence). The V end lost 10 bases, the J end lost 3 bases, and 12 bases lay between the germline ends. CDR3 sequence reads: CATLRGYYGYTF. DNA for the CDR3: TGTGCCACCCTCAGGGGCTACTATGGCTACACCTTC.

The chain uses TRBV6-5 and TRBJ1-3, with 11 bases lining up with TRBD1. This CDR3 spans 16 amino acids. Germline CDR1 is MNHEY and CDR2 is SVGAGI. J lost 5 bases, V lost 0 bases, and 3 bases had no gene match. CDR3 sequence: CASSYSWTGGRNTIYF. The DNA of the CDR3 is TGTGCCAGCAGTTACTCCTGGACAGGGGGCAGAAACACCATATATTTT.

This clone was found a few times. Written as DNA, the CDR3 is TGTGCCAGCAGCTTACTAGCGGGCTACGAGCAGTACGTC. Amino acids: CASSLLAGYEQYV. The chain joins TRBV7-8 to TRBJ2-7; 8 bases map to TRBD2. The trim removed 2 bases at V and 3 bases at J, leaving 0 bases unmatched. Germline lookup yields CDR1 SGHVS and CDR2 FQNEAQ. This CDR3 is 13 amino acids long.

In DNA, the CDR3 is TGTGCCAGCAGCGTGGGGGGGAGCAATCAGCCCCAGCATTTT. Residues: CASSVGGSNQPQHF. This sequence joins TRBV9 and TRBJ1-5, with D possibly matching TRBD1 (5 bases). V shed 2 bases and J shed 1 base, with 7 bases lying between them. The germline gives CDR1 SGDLS, CDR2 YYNGEE. The length of the CDR3 is 14 residues.